This TCR beta chain was sequenced for a study of control samples from healthy donors and cancer patients. The CDR3 has 15 amino acids. Trimming took off 3 bases at V and 0 bases at J, with 11 bases between the two ends. Germline CDR1 reads SGDLS; CDR2 reads YYNGEE. Using immunoSEQ multiplex PCR, the repertoire was profiled, and TCRdb retains in-frame clones only, with some absent. The table has some 100,000 clones, roughly 87% seen once. This clonotype was obtained from a woman aged 50 to 65 in good health. V usage is TRBV9 and J usage is TRBJ2-3; D is unresolved. The specimen was blood. CDR3 region: CASSGRLRSTDTQYF. The CDR3 nucleotides read TGTGCCAGCAGCGGACGGTTACGCAGCACAGATACGCAGTATTTT.